These 22 T cell receptor beta chains share one sample of origin, sequenced in a study of blood T cell repertoires in COVID-19. Assay used: immunoSEQ multiplex PCR; TCRdb lists only in-frame clones, some missing. This sample carries fewer than 200,000 clones, under 95% of them seen once, and the ten largest clones take around 5%. Material: peripheral blood. These receptors were obtained from a man younger than 35 with COVID-19, enrolled during active disease.

The chain combines TRBV28 with TRBJ1-6, with unresolved D. The germline V gene has CDR1 MDHEN and CDR2 SYDVKM. CDR3 length: 14 amino acids. V dropped 4 bases and J dropped 7 bases, with 11 bases sitting between them. CDR3 loop: CASSSPAGNSPLHF. The CDR3 region has the DNA TGTGCCAGCAGTTCTCCAGCGGGAAATTCACCCCTCCACTTT.

The rearrangement uses TRBV3-1 (or the pseudogene TRBV3-2) and TRBJ1-2; D unclear. The CDR3 has 13 residues. The V gene lost 4 bases and the J gene lost 8 bases, with 14 bases spanning the gap. Germline assignment: CDR1 LGHDT and CDR2 YNNKEL (reference sequence). CDR3 in DNA: TGTGCCAGCAGCCTCCTCAATGAGCGGGGCTACACCTTC. As protein: CASSLLNERGYTF.

This clone was detected once. The chain links TRBV5-4 to TRBJ2-7; weak D call: TRBD2 (5 bases). This CDR3 is built from 13 residues. Germline V lookup: CDR1 SGHNT, CDR2 YYREEE (reference sequence). V lost 4 bases and J lost 3, with 11 bases in between. CDR3 protein: CASSHPDYYEQYF. CDR3 DNA sequence: TGTGCCAGCAGCCACCCTGACTACTACGAGCAGTACTTC.

This clone appeared a few times. V is TRBV7-9 and J is TRBJ2-1; D might be TRBD1 (5 bases). Germline CDR1 SEHNR, CDR2 FQNEAQ (reference sequence). V was shortened by 4 bases and J by 2 bases, with 9 bases between the two germline ends. The CDR3 is 14 amino acids. CDR3 bases: TGTGCCAGCAGCTGGGCCAGGGCCTACAATGAGCAGTTCTTC. It yields the protein CASSWARAYNEQFF.

The chain joins TRBV6-6 to TRBJ2-1, with 7 bases identical to TRBD1. Germline CDR1 and CDR2: MNHNY and SVGAGI (reference sequence). V dropped 5 bases and J dropped 4; count of bases not matched to a gene: 5. The CDR3 loop spans 14 amino acids. The CDR3 loop reads CASSPPGQYNEQFF. CDR3 DNA sequence: TGTGCCAGCAGTCCTCCGGGACAGTACAATGAGCAGTTCTTC.

The V and J genes are TRBV28 and TRBJ2-2; D call uncertain. Germline loops: CDR1 MDHEN, CDR2 SYDVKM. CDR3 length: 15 residues. V lost 3 bases to trimming and J lost 3 bases, with 11 bases between them. The CDR3 DNA follows: TGTGCCAGCAGTTTGGGCAGTCTTGACACCGGGGAGCTGTTTTTT. It translates to CASSLGSLDTGELFF.

The sample holds one count of this clone. The chain carries TRBV11-2 and TRBJ2-7; the match to TRBD2 covers 10 bases. Losses at the gene ends were 4 bases for V and 0 bases for J; bases not matched to a gene: 6. The CDR3 contains 16 residues. CDR1 SGHAT and CDR2 FQNNGV come from the germline V gene. The CDR3 DNA follows: TGTGCCAGCAGCTCCCGGACTAGCGGATCCTCCTACGAGCAGTACTTC. Its protein is CASSSRTSGSSYEQYF.

The chain combines TRBV19 with TRBJ1-2; 9 nucleotides align to TRBD1. Trimming took 7 bases from V and 3 from J; bases not matched to a gene: 15. Germline lookup yields CDR1 LNHDA and CDR2 SQIVND (reference sequence). CDR3 length equals 17 residues. In nucleotides, the CDR3 is TGTGCCAGTACCATACGGGGGACAGGGTACCGGTACTATGGCTACACCTTC. Its protein is CASTIRGTGYRYYGYTF.

The chain recombines TRBV10-1 with TRBJ2-3; TRBD2 aligns across 11 bases. In germline, CDR1 is WNHNN, CDR2 SYGVQD (reference sequence). Trimming at V came to 6 bases and at J to 5 bases, leaving 10 bases not matched to a gene. This CDR3 contains 16 residues. CDR3 DNA: TGCGCCAGCAGCGATGAACTAGCGGGAGCGGGAGATACGCAGTATTTT. Translated, it gives CASSDELAGAGDTQYF.

The V call is TRBV2, the J call TRBJ2-1, with 11 bases lining up with TRBD2. The ends lost 1 base at V and 3 bases at J; junction bases unmatched: 8. This CDR3 is built from 18 residues. CDR1 SNHLY and CDR2 FYNNEI come from the germline V gene. Here the CDR3 reads CASSEVLVAGGGYNEQFF. CDR3 coding DNA: TGTGCCAGCAGTGAAGTTTTAGTAGCGGGAGGGGGCTACAATGAGCAGTTCTTC.

The chain uses TRBV29-1 and TRBJ1-2; TRBD1 matches 11 bases. With V trimmed by 5 bases and J by 6 bases, 5 bases remained unmatched. The CDR3 contains 13 residues. Per germline, CDR1 SQVTM and CDR2 ANQGSEA. The CDR3 DNA sequence: TGCAGCGTTCAAGGACAGGGGGCAAATGGCTACACCTTC. This codes for CSVQGQGANGYTF.

The rearrangement uses TRBV10-3 and TRBJ2-2; 8 bases match TRBD2. This CDR3 has 18 amino acids. V lost 2 bases to trimming and J lost 0 bases; unmatched junction nucleotides: 8. Germline-derived CDR1 and CDR2 are ENHRY and SYGVKD. CDR3: CAISEPPLAAANTGELFF. The CDR3 DNA is TGTGCCATCAGTGAGCCCCCACTAGCGGCCGCGAACACCGGGGAGCTGTTTTTT.

The rearrangement uses TRBV5-5 and TRBJ2-3; TRBD1 is a possible D gene (6 bases). Trimming stripped 2 bases from V and 3 bases from J, with 10 bases between. This CDR3 comprises 14 residues. Germline CDR1 is SGHKS and CDR2 is YYEKEE (reference sequence). The CDR3: CASSLGQFTDTQYF. CDR3 in DNA: TGTGCCAGCAGCTTAGGACAGTTTACAGATACGCAGTATTTT.

This clone appeared once. The V call is TRBV11-2, the J call TRBJ2-5; tentatively, D is TRBD2 (6 bases). The CDR3 has 15 residues. The V end was cut by 5 bases, the J end by 6 bases, with 19 bases between. Germline values: CDR1 SGHAT, CDR2 FQNNGV. CDR3 DNA sequence: TGTGCCAGCAGCGCCCTGACGGGAGTTGTGAAGACCCAGTACTTC. Residues: CASSALTGVVKTQYF. The variable domain in full, with the rest retrieved from reference TRBV11-2 and TRBJ2-5, is EAGVAQSPRYKIIEKRQSVAFWCNPISGHATLYWYQQILGQGPKLLIQFQNNGVVDDSQLPKDRFSAERLKGVDSTLKIQPAKLEDSAVYLCASSALTGVVKTQYFGPGTRLLVL.

A single count supports this clone. V usage is TRBV28 and J usage is TRBJ1-5; 8 bases agree with TRBD1. Trimming removed 6 bases from V and 4 bases from J; junction bases left unmatched: 5. CDR1 is MDHEN, CDR2 SYDVKM, per germline. This CDR3 is 14 amino acids long. Written as DNA, the CDR3 is TGTGCCAGCAGCCCGACAGGGGAAAATCAGCCCCAGCATTTT. Protein product: CASSPTGENQPQHF.

The chain employs TRBV28 and TRBJ1-6; the D gene is possibly TRBD1 (5 bases). CDR1 is MDHEN, CDR2 SYDVKM, per germline. The CDR3 has 16 residues. Trimming removed 5 bases from V and 10 bases from J, with 21 bases in between. CDR3 protein: CASSPYAGGVGSPLHF. The CDR3 DNA is TGTGCCAGCAGTCCCTATGCTGGAGGGGTAGGCTCACCCCTCCACTTT. The whole variable domain, remainder taken from reference TRBV28 and TRBJ1-6, is DVKVTQSSRYLVKRTGEKVFLECVQDMDHENMFWYRQDPGLGLRLIYFSYDVKMKEKGDIPEGYSVSREKKERFSLILESASTNQTSMYLCASSPYAGGVGSPLHFGNGTRLTVT.

The chain joins TRBV5-5 to TRBJ2-7, with D possibly being TRBD2 (6 bases). Trimming stripped 5 bases from V and 2 bases from J, with 17 bases between. The germline V gene has CDR1 SGHKS and CDR2 YYEKEE (reference sequence). This CDR3 is 15 amino acids long. DNA for the CDR3: TGTGCCAGCAGTCGGGACTTACAAAGTCCCTACGAGCAGTACTTC. It codes for CASSRDLQSPYEQYF.

The V and J genes are TRBV28 and TRBJ2-7; 8 bases agree with TRBD2. V shed 5 bases, J shed 6 bases, and the junction held 15 bases outside the gene matches. The CDR3 runs to 16 residues. The germline CDR1 and CDR2 sequences are MDHEN and SYDVKM. The CDR3: CASSTGLAGVVREQYF. DNA of the CDR3: TGTGCCAGCAGTACCGGACTAGCCGGGGTAGTACGCGAGCAGTACTTC.

The chain links TRBV15 to TRBJ2-1; 8 positions agree with TRBD2. This CDR3 region has 20 residues. Trimming took 0 bases from V and 3 from J; bases not matched to a gene: 16. Germline values: CDR1 LNHNV, CDR2 YYDKDF (reference sequence). CDR3 in amino acids: CATSRDRGGPGAVGYNEQFF. The CDR3 DNA reads as TGTGCCACCAGCAGAGATCGGGGGGGGCCAGGGGCCGTCGGCTACAATGAGCAGTTCTTC. The entire variable domain, with the rest obtained from reference TRBV15 and TRBJ2-1, is as follows: DAMVIQNPRYQVTQFGKPVTLSCSQTLNHNVMYWYQQKSSQAPKLLFHYYDKDFNNEADTPDNFQSRRPNTSFCFLDIRSPGLGDTAMYLCATSRDRGGPGAVGYNEQFFGPGTRLTVL.

The V call is TRBV7-9, the J call TRBJ1-3; D is possibly TRBD1 (5 bases). Germline CDR1 and CDR2: SEHNR and FQNEAQ (reference sequence). Trimming cost V 5 bases and J 1 base, with 6 bases left between them. The CDR3 contains 13 residues. CDR3 nucleotide sequence: TGTGCCAGCAGCAAGGGGTCTGGAAACACCATATATTTT. Amino acid sequence: CASSKGSGNTIYF.

Worth noting for this clone: This may be a read error, as it is one base from a much larger clone. The chain uses TRBV4-2 and TRBJ2-2, with 11 bases identical to TRBD2. The germline V gene has CDR1 LGHNA and CDR2 YNFKEQ. The CDR3 length is 16 residues. The J segment lost 1 base and the V segment lost 4 bases, leaving 2 bases of the junction unmatched. CDR3 in DNA: TGTGCCAGCAGCCCTCTAGCGGGAGGGAACACCGGGGAGCTGTTTTTT. Its protein is CASSPLAGGNTGELFF.

This rearrangement joins TRBV5-6 to TRBJ2-7; D remains ambiguous. Trimming removed 0 bases from V and 0 bases from J, with 7 bases in between. The length of the CDR3 is 14 residues. The germline V gene has CDR1 SGHDT and CDR2 YYEEEE. CDR3 in amino acids: CASSLAVASYEQYF. In DNA form, the CDR3 reads TGTGCCAGCAGCTTGGCTGTGGCCTCCTACGAGCAGTACTTC.